This is a list of T cell receptor beta chains from one sample in a study of Ad26.COV2.S vaccination and SARS-CoV-2 variants. TCRdb's table, derived via immunoSEQ multiplex PCR, lists solely in-frame clones and lacks some. The profile shows 510,000 or so clones, around nine tenths of them singletons. The sample was peripheral blood, taken in a trial of Ad26.COV2.S vaccine versus placebo. All receptors come from a person between 18 and 65 years old who received the Ad26.COV2.S COVID-19 vaccine or a placebo. The CDR3 runs from the conserved cysteine through the conserved F or W. Each record gives: J gene, V gene, CDR3 length, clone size, D gene, CDR3 protein, CDR3 DNA. The D gene is left open where the match is weak. Some rows mark clone size as missing; the rest say once, few, many or name a class of expanded clone.

TRBJ1-2 TRBV15 14 NA TRBD1 CATSKDRASYGYTF TGTGCCACCAGCAAGGACAGGGCGTCCTATGGCTACACCTTC
TRBJ1-1 TRBV5-1 13 NA NA CASSWPGGTEAFF TGCGCCAGCAGCTGGCCGGGCGGCACTGAAGCTTTCTTT
TRBJ2-7 TRBV5-6 16 NA NA CASSFGVGGSGYEQYF TGTGCCAGCAGCTTCGGTGTCGGGGGCTCAGGATACGAGCAGTACTTC
TRBJ2-1 TRBV28 14 NA TRBD1 CASSSRGRVSEQFF TGTGCCAGCAGTTCCAGGGGGCGAGTTTCTGAGCAGTTCTTC
TRBJ1-5 TRBV30 16 NA NA CAWSIGTTSERQPQHF TGTGCCTGGAGCATAGGGACCACCTCCGAGAGGCAGCCCCAGCATTTT
TRBJ1-2 TRBV18 17 NA NA CASSPPISRDGNYGYTF TGTGCCAGCTCACCCCCAATTTCGAGGGATGGCAACTATGGCTACACCTTC
TRBJ2-7 TRBV5-5 15 NA TRBD1 CASSAVGTGSDEQYF TGTGCCAGCAGCGCGGTCGGGACAGGGTCAGACGAGCAGTACTTC
TRBJ1-2 TRBV5-4 15 once NA CASSPSRGSIYGYTF TGTGCCAGCAGCCCCTCGAGGGGGAGTATCTATGGCTACACCTTC
TRBJ1-1 TRBV6-6 9 NA NA CASSSQAFF TGTGCCAGCAGTAGCCAAGCTTTCTTT
TRBJ2-1 TRBV5-1 17 NA NA CASSPDGQASSYNEQFF TGCGCCAGCAGCCCGGACGGTCAAGCGAGCTCCTACAATGAGCAGTTCTTC
TRBJ2-7 TRBV29-1 12 NA NA CSVAQSPYEQYF TGCAGCGTTGCACAGTCTCCCTACGAGCAGTACTTC
TRBJ2-4 TRBV5-4 15 NA NA CASSLPGVAKNIQYF TGTGCCAGCAGCTTGCCCGGGGTGGCCAAAAACATTCAGTACTTC
TRBJ1-1 TRBV13 18 NA NA CASSPRGDTILMNTEAFF TGTGCCAGCAGCCCCCGGGGGGATACTATTCTTATGAACACTGAAGCTTTCTTT
TRBJ2-3 TRBV5-1 16 NA TRBD2 CASSPGTTGGTDTQYF TGCGCCAGCAGTCCCGGGACGACGGGGGGAACAGATACGCAGTATTTT
TRBJ2-1 TRBV20-1 14 few TRBD1 CSASKGQGINEQFF TGCAGTGCTAGTAAGGGACAGGGAATAAATGAGCAGTTCTTC
TRBJ2-1 TRBV19 15 NA TRBD2 CASKGAGSVDNEQFF TGTGCCAGTAAGGGAGCGGGGAGTGTCGACAATGAGCAGTTCTTC
TRBJ2-1 TRBV5-1 13 NA NA CASSLVGYNEQFF TGCGCCAGCAGCTTGGTCGGCTACAATGAGCAGTTCTTC
TRBJ1-1 TRBV3-1/TRBV3-2 14 NA NA CASTLTRLNTEAFF TGTGCCAGCACCCTGACCCGTTTGAACACTGAAGCTTTCTTT
TRBJ2-1 TRBV11-2 16 NA NA CASSLVGTHSNNEQFF TGTGCCAGCAGCTTAGTCGGGACACACTCTAACAATGAGCAGTTCTTC
TRBJ2-1 TRBV6-1 14 NA NA CASSEAFGVNEQFF TGTGCCAGCAGTGAAGCTTTCGGAGTCAATGAGCAGTTCTTC
TRBJ2-3 TRBV9 15 NA NA CASSPLVVFTDTQYF TGTGCCAGCAGCCCCCTGGTGGTGTTCACAGATACGCAGTATTTT
TRBJ2-7 TRBV27 18 large NA CASSLSCDPGLLTCEQYF TGTGCCAGCAGTTTGAGTTGCGATCCAGGTCTTCTTACTTGCGAGCAGTACTTC
TRBJ2-7 TRBV6-1 15 NA TRBD1 CASSEPGTGSYEQYF TGTGCCAGCAGTGAACCCGGGACAGGGTCCTACGAGCAGTACTTC
TRBJ2-1 TRBV19 17 once TRBD2 CASSIGVSGFSYNEQFF TGTGCCAGTAGTATAGGGGTTAGCGGGTTCTCCTACAATGAGCAGTTCTTC
TRBJ1-2 TRBV19 13 few TRBD1 CASSPQGGYGYTF TGTGCCAGTAGTCCGCAGGGGGGCTATGGCTACACCTTC
TRBJ1-2 TRBV7-9 13 NA NA CASSLSLLDGYTF TGTGCCAGCAGCTTATCTCTCCTAGATGGCTACACCTTC
TRBJ2-6 TRBV29-1 12 NA NA CSVAGGANVLTF TGCAGCGTTGCGGGAGGGGCCAACGTCCTGACTTTC
TRBJ1-5 TRBV5-4 14 NA NA CASSPGPTNQPQHF TGTGCCAGCAGCCCCGGACCGACTAATCAGCCCCAGCATTTT
TRBJ2-2 TRBV3-1/TRBV3-2 12 NA NA CASSRRTGELFF TGTGCCAGCAGCCGGAGAACCGGGGAGCTGTTTTTT
TRBJ2-1 TRBV9 16 NA NA CASSVGVGGTYNEQFF TGTGCCAGCAGCGTAGGAGTGGGAGGTACGTACAATGAGCAGTTCTTC
TRBJ2-6 TRBV7-2 12 NA NA CASSLARWGLTF TGTGCCAGCAGCTTAGCGAGGTGGGGGCTGACTTTC
TRBJ2-1 TRBV5-1 17 few TRBD2 CASSPGLAGVSYNEQFF TGCGCCAGCAGCCCGGGACTAGCGGGAGTCTCCTACAATGAGCAGTTCTTC
TRBJ2-1 TRBV24-1 11 NA NA CATGEINEQFF TGTGCCACCGGGGAGATCAATGAGCAGTTCTTC
TRBJ2-7 TRBV27 15 NA NA CASSDGLLPTREQYF TGTGCCAGCAGTGATGGACTTCTTCCAACCCGTGAGCAGTACTTC
TRBJ2-7 TRBV5-1 16 NA NA CASSLGSLTGTYEQYF TGCGCCAGCAGCTTGGGGTCCCTGACAGGCACCTACGAGCAGTACTTC
TRBJ2-7 TRBV30 12 NA NA CAWTRDSYEQYF TGTGCCTGGACTCGGGACTCCTACGAGCAGTACTTC
TRBJ2-7 TRBV24-1 15 few NA CATSESGGSSYEQYF TGTGCCACCAGTGAGTCCGGGGGAAGCTCCTACGAGCAGTACTTC
TRBJ2-1 TRBV7-3 19 NA TRBD2 CASSLIVAASGKTYNEQFF TGTGCCAGCAGCTTAATTGTCGCGGCTAGCGGGAAAACCTACAATGAGCAGTTCTTC
TRBJ2-3 TRBV4-3 16 NA TRBD2 CASSQAFAGGPYTQYF TGCGCCAGCAGCCAAGCGTTCGCGGGAGGGCCGTATACGCAGTATTTT
TRBJ2-1 TRBV4-3 15 NA NA CASSQDTPVYNEQFF TGCGCCAGCAGCCAAGATACTCCTGTTTACAATGAGCAGTTCTTC
TRBJ1-3 TRBV21-1 15 NA NA CASSKGRDTGNTIYF TGTGCCAGCAGCAAGGGACGGGACACTGGAAACACCATATATTTT
TRBJ2-2 TRBV5-1 12 NA NA CASSFYTGELFF TGCGCCAGCAGCTTTTACACCGGGGAGCTGTTTTTT
TRBJ2-1 TRBV7-9 15 NA NA CASSLGQGLYNEQFF TGTGCCAGCAGCTTAGGGCAGGGGCTCTACAATGAGCAGTTCTTC
TRBJ2-7 TRBV10-3 12 NA NA CAISAVGYEQYF TGTGCCATCAGCGCCGTCGGTTACGAGCAGTACTTC
TRBJ2-2 TRBV27 16 NA TRBD2 CASSLGAGVNTGELFF TGTGCCAGCAGTTTAGGAGCGGGAGTGAACACCGGGGAGCTGTTTTTT
TRBJ2-7 TRBV5-1 19 NA TRBD2 CASSYIRTSGRGSSYEQYF TGCGCCAGCAGCTATATAAGGACTAGCGGGAGAGGGAGCTCCTACGAGCAGTACTTC
TRBJ2-1 TRBV7-8 14 NA NA CASSSRLSGNEQFF TGTGCCAGCAGTTCCAGACTCAGCGGCAATGAGCAGTTCTTC
TRBJ2-7 TRBV7-2 14 NA TRBD1 CASSRDRSQEEQYF TGTGCCAGCAGCCGGGACAGGTCGCAAGAGGAGCAGTACTTC
TRBJ2-7 TRBV29-1 15 NA TRBD1 CSVDLGTGVSYEQYF TGCAGCGTTGATCTGGGGACAGGGGTGTCCTACGAGCAGTACTTC
TRBJ2-6 TRBV5-1 19 once TRBD1 CASSLPPGTGESGANVLTF TGCGCCAGCAGCTTGCCGCCCGGGACAGGAGAGTCTGGGGCCAACGTCCTGACTTTC
TRBJ2-3 TRBV6-5 11 NA NA CASRNTDTQYF TGTGCCAGCAGGAATACAGATACGCAGTATTTT
TRBJ1-1 TRBV3-1/TRBV3-2 16 NA NA CASSSRQAPMNTEAFF TGTGCCAGCAGCTCCAGACAGGCCCCTATGAACACTGAAGCTTTCTTT
TRBJ2-1 TRBV30 12 NA NA CAWSVDYNEQFF TGTGCCTGGAGTGTAGATTACAATGAGCAGTTCTTC
TRBJ2-1 TRBV11-2 15 NA TRBD2 CASSRSRGRYNEQFF TGTGCCAGCAGCAGAAGTCGCGGGAGGTACAATGAGCAGTTCTTC
TRBJ2-2 TRBV19 14 NA NA CASSTREITGELFF TGTGCCAGTAGTACGAGGGAAATCACCGGGGAGCTGTTTTTT
TRBJ1-4 TRBV7-2 16 NA TRBD1 CASSLGQGGTNEKLFF TGTGCCAGCAGCTTAGGACAGGGCGGGACTAATGAAAAACTGTTTTTT
TRBJ2-3 TRBV28 15 NA TRBD2 CASTFSAGDTDTQYF TGTGCCTCCACATTTTCGGCGGGAGACACAGATACGCAGTATTTT